This T cell receptor beta chain stems from a study of cytomegalovirus exposure and HLA in healthy donors. Notes on the study in general: There were a few CMV-associated chains whose specificity for CMV antigens was confirmed in vitro. The majority of TCR sequences were rare, yet some public TCRs appeared in many donors. In a later analysis, most CMV-associated TCR beta chains appeared HLA-restricted. Later analysis associated a missense DCLRE1C variant with TCR beta V- and J-gene trimming.

On this clone itself: Antigen specificity is unknown.

The CDR3 is 13 amino acids. Trimming left V 5 bases short and J 7 bases short, with 15 bases between. CDR1 and CDR2 (germline): SGHAT, FQNNGV. Primers for the PCR totalled 60 Vbeta and 13 Jbeta. Method: immunoSEQ multiplex PCR; TCRdb's copy keeps in-frame clones and lacks some. The sample contains 100,000 to 150,000 clones, about 81% of which appear only once. The specimen was PBMCs. The chain is built from TRBV11-2 and TRBJ2-7, with D perhaps TRBD1 (6 bases). The receptor's source is a woman younger than 45 in good health and CMV-seronegative. Here the CDR3 DNA reads TGTGCCAGCAGCCGTACAGGGTTCGGTGAGCAGTACTTC. Translated: CASSRTGFGEQYF. Filled out from reference TRBV11-2 and TRBJ2-7, the complete variable domain reads EAGVAQSPRYKIIEKRQSVAFWCNPISGHATLYWYQQILGQGPKLLIQFQNNGVVDDSQLPKDRFSAERLKGVDSTLKIQPAKLEDSAVYLCASSRTGFGEQYFGPGTRLTVT.